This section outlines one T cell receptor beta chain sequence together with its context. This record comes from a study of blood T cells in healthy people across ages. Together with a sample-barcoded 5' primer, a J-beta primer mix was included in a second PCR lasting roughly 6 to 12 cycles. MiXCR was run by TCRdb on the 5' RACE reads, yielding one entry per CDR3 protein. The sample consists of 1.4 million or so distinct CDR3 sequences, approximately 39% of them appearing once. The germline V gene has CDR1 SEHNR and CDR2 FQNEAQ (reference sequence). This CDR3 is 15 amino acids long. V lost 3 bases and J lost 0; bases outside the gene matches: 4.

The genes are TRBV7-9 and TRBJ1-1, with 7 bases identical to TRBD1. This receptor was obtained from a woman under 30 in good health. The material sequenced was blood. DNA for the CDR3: TGTGCCAGCAGCTTGGGACAGATGTTGAACACTGAAGCTTTCTTT. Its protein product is CASSLGQMLNTEAFF.